This T cell receptor (beta chain) stems from a study of T cell responses to AZD1222 COVID-19 vaccine. Notes on the study in general: Regions left unmutated in variants are reportedly the target of nearly half of spike-specific TCRs. The sample set comprised mostly white British donors with more females, and clonal diversity was possibly underestimated. Baseline serology detected seropositivity in only a handful of AZD1222 recipients.

Assay used: immunoSEQ multiplex PCR; TCRdb lists only in-frame clones, some missing. The sample consists of approximately 42,000 clones, approximately 88% of them appearing once. V lost 0 bases and J 4 bases, leaving 10 bases between the germline ends. The germline CDR1 and CDR2 sequences are SGHRS and YFSETQ. The CDR3 extends over 14 amino acids. Details on this clone: Its antigen is currently unknown.

The origin of this receptor is an adult who received the AZD1222 COVID-19 vaccine. The sequenced sample was peripheral blood, obtained 28 days after the second AZD1222 dose. The chain couples TRBV5-1 to TRBJ2-5; the D is unclear. The CDR3 spells CASSLGHGRETQYF. The CDR3 region has the DNA TGCGCCAGCAGCTTGGGACATGGACGAGAGACCCAGTACTTC.